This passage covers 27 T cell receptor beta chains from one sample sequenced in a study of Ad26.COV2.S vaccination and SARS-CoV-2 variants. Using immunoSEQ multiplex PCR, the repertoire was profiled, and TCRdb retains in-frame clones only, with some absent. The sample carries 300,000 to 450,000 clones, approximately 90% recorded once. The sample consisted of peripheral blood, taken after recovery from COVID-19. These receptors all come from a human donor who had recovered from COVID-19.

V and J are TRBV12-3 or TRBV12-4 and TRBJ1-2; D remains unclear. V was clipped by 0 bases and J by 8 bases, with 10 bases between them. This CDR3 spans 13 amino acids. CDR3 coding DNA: TGTGCCAGCAGTTTAGCTTCTGGATTCGGCTACACCTTC. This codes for CASSLASGFGYTF.

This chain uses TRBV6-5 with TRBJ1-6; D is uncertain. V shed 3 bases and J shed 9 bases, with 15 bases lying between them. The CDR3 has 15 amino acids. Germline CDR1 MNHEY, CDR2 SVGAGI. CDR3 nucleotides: TGTGCCAGCAGTTATAAAGGGAGGCGGGTTTCACCCCTCCACTTT. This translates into CASSYKGRRVSPLHF.

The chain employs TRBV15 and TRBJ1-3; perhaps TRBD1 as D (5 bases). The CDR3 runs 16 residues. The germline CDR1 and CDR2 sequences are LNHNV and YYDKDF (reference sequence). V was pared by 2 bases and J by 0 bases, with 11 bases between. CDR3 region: CATSRIAGFSGNTIYF. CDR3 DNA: TGTGCCACCAGCAGAATAGCAGGGTTCTCTGGAAACACCATATATTTT.

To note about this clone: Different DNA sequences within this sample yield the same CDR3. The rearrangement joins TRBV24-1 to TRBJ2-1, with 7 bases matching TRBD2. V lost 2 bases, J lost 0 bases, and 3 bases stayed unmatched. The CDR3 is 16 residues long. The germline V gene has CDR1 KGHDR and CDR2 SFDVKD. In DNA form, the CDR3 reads TGTGCCACCAGTGATTCCACGGGGGGCTCCTACAATGAGCAGTTCTTC. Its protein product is CATSDSTGGSYNEQFF.

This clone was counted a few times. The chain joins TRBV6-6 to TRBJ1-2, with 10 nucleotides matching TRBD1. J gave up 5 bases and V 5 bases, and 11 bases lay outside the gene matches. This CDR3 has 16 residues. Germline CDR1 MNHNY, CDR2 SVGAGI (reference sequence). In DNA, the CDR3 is TGTGCCAGCAGTCCCCAGTTGGGACAGGGGTTATATGGCTACACCTTC. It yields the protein CASSPQLGQGLYGYTF.

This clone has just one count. The CDR3 loop reads CASSIDYGGSHLGNQPQHF. The CDR3 coding sequence is TGTGCCAGTAGTATAGATTACGGTGGGAGCCACCTTGGCAATCAGCCCCAGCATTTT. The chain is built from TRBV19 and TRBJ1-5, with D unclear. Per germline, CDR1 LNHDA and CDR2 SQIVND (reference sequence). The CDR3 extends over 19 amino acids. Deletions cut 0 bases from V and 2 bases from J, with 20 bases between.

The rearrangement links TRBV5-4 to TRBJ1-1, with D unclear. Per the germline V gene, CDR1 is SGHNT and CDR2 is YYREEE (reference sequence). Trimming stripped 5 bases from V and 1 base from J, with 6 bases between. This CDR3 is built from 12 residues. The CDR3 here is CASSYGNTEAFF. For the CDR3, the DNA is TGTGCCAGCAGTTACGGGAACACTGAAGCTTTCTTT.

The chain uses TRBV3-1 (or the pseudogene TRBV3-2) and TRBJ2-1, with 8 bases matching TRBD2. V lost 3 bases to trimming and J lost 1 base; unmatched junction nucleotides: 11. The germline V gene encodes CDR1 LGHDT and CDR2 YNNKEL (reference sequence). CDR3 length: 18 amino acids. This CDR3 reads CASSHTLGGAGSYNEQFF. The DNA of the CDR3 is TGTGCCAGCAGCCACACCCTCGGGGGGGCCGGGTCCTACAATGAGCAGTTCTTC.

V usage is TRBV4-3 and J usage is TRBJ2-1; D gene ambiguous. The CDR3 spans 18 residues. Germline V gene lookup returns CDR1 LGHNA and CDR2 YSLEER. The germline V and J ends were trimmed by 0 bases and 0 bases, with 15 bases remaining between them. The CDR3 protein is CASSQDTHHEYSYNEQFF. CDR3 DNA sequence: TGCGCCAGCAGCCAAGATACCCACCATGAATACTCCTACAATGAGCAGTTCTTC.

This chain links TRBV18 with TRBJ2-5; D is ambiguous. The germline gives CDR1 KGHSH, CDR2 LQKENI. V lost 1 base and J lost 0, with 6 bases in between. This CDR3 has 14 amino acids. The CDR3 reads CASSPQTYQETQYF. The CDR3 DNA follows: TGTGCCAGCTCACCACAGACGTACCAAGAGACCCAGTACTTC.

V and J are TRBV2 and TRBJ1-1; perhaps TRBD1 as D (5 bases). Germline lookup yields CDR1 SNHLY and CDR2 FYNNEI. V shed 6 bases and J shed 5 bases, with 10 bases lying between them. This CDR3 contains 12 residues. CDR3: CASSPGLTEAFF. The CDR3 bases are TGTGCCAGCAGCCCAGGGTTGACTGAAGCTTTCTTT.

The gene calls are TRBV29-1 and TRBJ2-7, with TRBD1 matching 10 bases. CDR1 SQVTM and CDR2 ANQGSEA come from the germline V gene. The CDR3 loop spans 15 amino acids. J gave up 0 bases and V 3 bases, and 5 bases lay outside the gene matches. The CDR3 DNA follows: TGCAGCGTTGAGGTGGGGACAGGGGCCTCCTACGAGCAGTACTTC. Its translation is CSVEVGTGASYEQYF.

Here the CDR3 DNA reads TGTGCCAGCAGCTTAGGGCCGTGGGAGCAGTTCTTC. Protein: CASSLGPWEQFF. The gene calls are TRBV7-2 and TRBJ2-1; D ambiguous. This CDR3 has 12 amino acids. Germline-derived CDR1 and CDR2 are SGHTA and FQGNSA. The V end lost 1 base, the J end lost 10 bases, and 8 bases lay between the germline ends.

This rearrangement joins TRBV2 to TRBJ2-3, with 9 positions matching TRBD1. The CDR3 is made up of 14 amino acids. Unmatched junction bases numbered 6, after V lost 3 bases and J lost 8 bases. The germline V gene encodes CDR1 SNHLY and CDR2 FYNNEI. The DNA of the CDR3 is TGTGCCAGCAGTGACCCGACAGGGGGACTTACGCAGTATTTT. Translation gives CASSDPTGGLTQYF.

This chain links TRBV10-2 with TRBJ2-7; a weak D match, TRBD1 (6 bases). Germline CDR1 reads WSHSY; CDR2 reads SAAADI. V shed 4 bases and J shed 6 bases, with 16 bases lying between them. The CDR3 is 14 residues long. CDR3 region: CASSAGTRIGEQYF. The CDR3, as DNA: TGCGCCAGCAGTGCTGGGACAAGGATCGGCGAGCAGTACTTC.

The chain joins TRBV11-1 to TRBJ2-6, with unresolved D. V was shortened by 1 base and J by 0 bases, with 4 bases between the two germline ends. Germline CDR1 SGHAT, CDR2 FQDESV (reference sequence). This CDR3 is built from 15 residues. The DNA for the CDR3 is TGTGCCAGCAGCTTAGGCCGCTCTGGGGCCAACGTCCTGACTTTC. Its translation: CASSLGRSGANVLTF.

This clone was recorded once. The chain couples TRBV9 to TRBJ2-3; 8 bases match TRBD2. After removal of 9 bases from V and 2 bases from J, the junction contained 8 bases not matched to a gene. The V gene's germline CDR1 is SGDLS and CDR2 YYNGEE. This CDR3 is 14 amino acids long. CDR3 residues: CATGGGGPTDTQYF. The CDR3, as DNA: TGTGCCACCGGGGGCGGGGGGCCCACAGATACGCAGTATTTT.

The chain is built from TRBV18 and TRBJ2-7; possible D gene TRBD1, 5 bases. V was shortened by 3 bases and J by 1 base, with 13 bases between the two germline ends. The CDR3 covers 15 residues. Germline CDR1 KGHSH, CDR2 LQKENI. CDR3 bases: TGTGCCAGCTCACCCGGTACCCAGGGATCCTACGAGCAGTACTTC. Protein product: CASSPGTQGSYEQYF.

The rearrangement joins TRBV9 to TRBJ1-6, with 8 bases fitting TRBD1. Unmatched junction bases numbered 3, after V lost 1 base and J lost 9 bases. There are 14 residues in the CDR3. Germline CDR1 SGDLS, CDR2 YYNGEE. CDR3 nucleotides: TGTGCCAGCAGCGTAAACAGGGGGAGTTCACCCCTCCACTTT. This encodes CASSVNRGSSPLHF.

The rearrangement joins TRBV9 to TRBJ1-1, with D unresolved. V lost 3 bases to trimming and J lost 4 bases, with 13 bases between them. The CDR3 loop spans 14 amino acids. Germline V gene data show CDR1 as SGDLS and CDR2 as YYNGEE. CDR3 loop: CASSAVIGVTEAFF. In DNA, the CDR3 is TGTGCCAGCAGCGCCGTGATCGGTGTCACTGAAGCTTTCTTT.

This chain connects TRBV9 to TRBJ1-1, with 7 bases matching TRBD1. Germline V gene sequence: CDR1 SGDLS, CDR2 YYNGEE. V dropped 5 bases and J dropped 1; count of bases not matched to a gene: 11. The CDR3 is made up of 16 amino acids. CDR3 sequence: CASRPYYDRANTEAFF. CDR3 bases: TGTGCCAGCAGGCCTTATTATGACAGGGCGAACACTGAAGCTTTCTTT.

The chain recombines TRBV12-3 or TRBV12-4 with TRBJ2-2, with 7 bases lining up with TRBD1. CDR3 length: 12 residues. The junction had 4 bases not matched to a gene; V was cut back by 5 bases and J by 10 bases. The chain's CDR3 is CASSPGTVELFF. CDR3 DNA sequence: TGTGCCAGCAGTCCAGGGACAGTGGAGCTGTTTTTT.

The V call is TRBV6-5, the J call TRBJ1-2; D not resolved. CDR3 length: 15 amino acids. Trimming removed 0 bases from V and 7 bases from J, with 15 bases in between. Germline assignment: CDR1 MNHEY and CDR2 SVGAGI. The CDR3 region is CASSYSGLATVGYTF. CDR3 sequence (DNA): TGTGCCAGCAGTTACTCAGGGCTGGCCACGGTTGGCTACACCTTC.

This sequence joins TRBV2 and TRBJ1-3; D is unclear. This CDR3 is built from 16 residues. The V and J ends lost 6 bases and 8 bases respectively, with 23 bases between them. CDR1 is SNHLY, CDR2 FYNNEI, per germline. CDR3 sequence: CASSLSQPAAGYTIYF. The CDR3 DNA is TGTGCCAGCAGCCTCAGCCAGCCCGCCGCTGGTTACACCATATATTTT.

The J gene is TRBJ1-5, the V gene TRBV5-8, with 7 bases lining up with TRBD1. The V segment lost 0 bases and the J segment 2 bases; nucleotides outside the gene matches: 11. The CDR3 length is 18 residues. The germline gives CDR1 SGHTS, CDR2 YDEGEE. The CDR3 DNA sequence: TGTGCCAGCAGCTTGGGCACTACTACAGGGGCCGGCAATCAGCCCCAGCATTTT. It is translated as CASSLGTTTGAGNQPQHF.

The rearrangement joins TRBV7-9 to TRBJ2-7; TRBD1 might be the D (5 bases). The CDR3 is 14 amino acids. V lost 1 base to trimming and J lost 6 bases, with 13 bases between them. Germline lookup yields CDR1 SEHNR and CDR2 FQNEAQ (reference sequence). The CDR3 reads CASSLDGHHGEQYF. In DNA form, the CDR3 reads TGTGCCAGCAGCTTAGACGGACACCATGGCGAGCAGTACTTC.

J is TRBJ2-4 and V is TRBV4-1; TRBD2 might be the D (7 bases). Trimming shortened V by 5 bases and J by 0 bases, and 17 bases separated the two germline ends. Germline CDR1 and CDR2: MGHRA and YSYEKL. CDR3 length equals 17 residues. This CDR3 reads CASSLARGAGAKNIQYF. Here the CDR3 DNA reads TGCGCCAGCAGCTTAGCCCGGGGGGCCGGAGCCAAAAACATTCAGTACTTC.